This T cell receptor (beta chain) comes out of a study of shared clonotypes between healthy human individuals. Study-level findings and limits: Donor scarcity curtailed the genetic and exposure-history diversity represented herein.

A note on this clone: Its target is unknown.

Assay used: immunoSEQ multiplex PCR; TCRdb lists only in-frame clones, some missing. Here the sample spans a few million clones, around 90% being singletons. All donors were healthy HIV-negative adults lacking recent acute infections or vaccinations. The sample taken for sequencing was naive CD4+ T cells from PBMCs. The subset was: CD45RA+ positively selected. The sequence came from a man aged 18-30 years in good health. Some clones in this sample may be carry-over from other donors' samples.

The CDR3 DNA follows: TGTGCCAGCAGTTACTTGGGACAGGAGACCTACAATGAGCAGTTCTTC. This sequence encodes CASSYLGQETYNEQFF. The chain recombines TRBV6-6 with TRBJ2-1; 8 positions agree with TRBD1. Unmatched junction bases numbered 4, after V lost 1 base and J lost 2 bases. This CDR3 region has 16 residues. Looked up from germline, CDR1 is MNHNY and CDR2 is SVGAGI (reference sequence).